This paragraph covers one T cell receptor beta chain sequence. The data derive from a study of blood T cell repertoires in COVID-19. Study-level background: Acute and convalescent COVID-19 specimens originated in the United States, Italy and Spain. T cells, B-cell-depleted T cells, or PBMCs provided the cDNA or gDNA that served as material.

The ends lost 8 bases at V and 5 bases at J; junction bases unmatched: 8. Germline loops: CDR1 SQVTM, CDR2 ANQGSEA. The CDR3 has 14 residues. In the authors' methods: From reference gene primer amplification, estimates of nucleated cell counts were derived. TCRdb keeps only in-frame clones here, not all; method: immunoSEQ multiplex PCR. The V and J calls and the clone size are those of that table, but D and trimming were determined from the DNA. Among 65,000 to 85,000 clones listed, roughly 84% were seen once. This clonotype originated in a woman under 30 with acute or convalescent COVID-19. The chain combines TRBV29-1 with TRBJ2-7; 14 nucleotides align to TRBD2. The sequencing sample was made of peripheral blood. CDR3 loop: CSKRRTSGRHEQYF. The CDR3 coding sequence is TGCAGCAAACGACGGACTAGCGGGAGGCACGAGCAGTACTTC.